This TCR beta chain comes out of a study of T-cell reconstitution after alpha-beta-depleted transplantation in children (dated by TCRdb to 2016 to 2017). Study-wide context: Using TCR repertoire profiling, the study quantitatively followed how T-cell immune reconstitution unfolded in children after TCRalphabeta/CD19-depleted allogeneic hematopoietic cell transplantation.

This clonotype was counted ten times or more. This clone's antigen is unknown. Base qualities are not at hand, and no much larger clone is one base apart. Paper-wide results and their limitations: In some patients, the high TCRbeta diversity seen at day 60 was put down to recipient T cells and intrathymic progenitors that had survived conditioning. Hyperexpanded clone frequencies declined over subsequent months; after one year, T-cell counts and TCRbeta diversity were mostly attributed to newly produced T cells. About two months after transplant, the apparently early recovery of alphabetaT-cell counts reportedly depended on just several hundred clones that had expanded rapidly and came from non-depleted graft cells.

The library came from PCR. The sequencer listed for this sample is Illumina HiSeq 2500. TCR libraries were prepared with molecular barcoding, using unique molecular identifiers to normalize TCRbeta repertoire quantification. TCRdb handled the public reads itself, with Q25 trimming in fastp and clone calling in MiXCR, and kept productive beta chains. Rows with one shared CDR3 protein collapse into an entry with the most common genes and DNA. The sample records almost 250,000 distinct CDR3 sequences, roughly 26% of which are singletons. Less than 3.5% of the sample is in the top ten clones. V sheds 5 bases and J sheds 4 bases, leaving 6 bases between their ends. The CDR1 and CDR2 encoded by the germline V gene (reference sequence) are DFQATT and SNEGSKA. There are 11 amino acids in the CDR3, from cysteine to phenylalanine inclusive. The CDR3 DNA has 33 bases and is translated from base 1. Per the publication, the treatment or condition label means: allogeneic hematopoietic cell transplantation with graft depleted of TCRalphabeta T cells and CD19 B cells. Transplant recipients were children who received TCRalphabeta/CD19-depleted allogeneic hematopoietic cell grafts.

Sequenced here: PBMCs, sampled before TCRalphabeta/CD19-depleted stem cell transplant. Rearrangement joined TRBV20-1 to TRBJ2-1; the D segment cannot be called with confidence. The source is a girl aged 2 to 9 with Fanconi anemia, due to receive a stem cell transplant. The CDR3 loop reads CSAGPYNEQFF. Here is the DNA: TGCAGTGCTGGGCCTTACAATGAGCAGTTCTTC.